A selection of T cell receptor beta chains follows, all from one sample in a study of T-cell reconstitution after alpha-beta-depleted transplantation in children. TCRdb used MiXCR to reprocess the PCR reads, holding one entry per CDR3 protein. The sample lists around 200,000 distinct CDR3 sequences, approximately 11% seen once, with 28% in the top ten. The specimen was PBMCs, collected before TCRalphabeta/CD19-depleted stem cell transplant. These TCRs come from a child younger than two with acute myeloid leukemia, due to receive a stem cell transplant. Both conserved end residues are part of each CDR3. D genes are given only for firm matches. Rows give clone size only sometimes, using once, few, many, or a class for an expanded clone.

. | TRBJ2-1 | many | TRBV29-1 | CSVASQVGYNEQFF | TGCAGCGTTGCGTCACAGGTGGGCTACAATGAGCAGTTCTTC
TRBD2 | TRBJ2-2 | . | TRBV7-6 | CASSLEAGGPGELFF | TGTGCCAGCAGCTTAGAAGCGGGAGGGCCCGGGGAGCTGTTTTTT
. | TRBJ1-5 | many | TRBV28 | CASSINPRVGGNQPQHF | TGTGCCAGCAGTATCAACCCCAGGGTGGGAGGCAATCAGCCCCAGCATTTT
TRBD2 | TRBJ2-1 | few | TRBV7-9 | CASSLGLGSEYNEQFF | TGTGCCAGCAGCTTGGGACTAGGATCCGAGTACAATGAGCAGTTCTTC
. | TRBJ2-7 | . | TRBV5-1 | CASSLGAPTGTHWKYEQYF | TGCGCCAGCAGCTTGGGGGCTCCCACCGGGACACATTGGAAATACGAGCAGTACTTC
. | TRBJ1-2 | many | TRBV12-3/TRBV12-4 | CASSFNGADGYTF | TGTGCCAGCAGTTTTAACGGTGCAGATGGCTACACCTTC
. | TRBJ1-1 | many | TRBV7-9 | CASSLSALGNTEAFF | TGTGCCAGCAGCTTATCTGCGTTGGGTAACACTGAAGCTTTCTTT
TRBD1 | TRBJ1-1 | few | TRBV18 | CASSATGGQNTEAFF | TGTGCCAGCTCGGCCACAGGGGGTCAGAACACTGAAGCTTTCTTT
TRBD2 | TRBJ2-7 | many | TRBV5-1 | CASSLRGLNYEQYF | TGCGCCAGCAGCTTGCGGGGACTAAACTACGAGCAGTACTTC
. | TRBJ2-5 | many | TRBV10-3 | CAISDTTISGTQYF | TGTGCCATCAGCGACACAACAATATCGGGGACCCAGTACTTC
TRBD2 | TRBJ2-3 | many | TRBV7-9 | CASRPTSGSSPDTQYF | TGTGCCAGCAGACCGACTAGCGGGAGTAGCCCAGATACGCAGTATTTT
. | TRBJ1-4 | many | TRBV5-4 | CASSLMGVENEKLFF | TGTGCCAGCAGCTTGATGGGGGTGGAGAATGAAAAACTGTTTTTT
TRBD1 | TRBJ2-7 | many | TRBV20-1 | CSAESGQGVSYEQYF | TGCAGTGCCGAAAGTGGACAGGGGGTTTCTTACGAGCAGTACTTC
. | TRBJ2-1 | many | TRBV24-1 | CATSPSGTYNEQFF | TGTGCCACCAGCCCCTCCGGGACATACAATGAGCAGTTCTTC
TRBD1 | TRBJ1-2 | many | TRBV5-1 | CASSSEGQGDYTF | TGCGCCAGCAGCTCGGAGGGACAGGGGGACTACACCTTC
TRBD2 | TRBJ2-1 | many | TRBV5-1 | CASSLAGGGNYNEQFF | TGCGCCAGCAGCTTGGCTGGGGGGGGGAACTACAATGAGCAGTTCTTC
. | TRBJ2-7 | many | TRBV20-1 | CSARVRGHQAYEQYF | TGCAGTGCTAGAGTTAGGGGACACCAAGCCTACGAGCAGTACTTC
. | TRBJ2-7 | many | TRBV19 | CASSILAHVYEQYF | TGTGCCAGTAGTATTTTAGCCCACGTTTACGAGCAGTACTTC
TRBD2 | TRBJ2-7 | many | TRBV3-1 | CASSQYSGSSYEQYF | TGTGCCAGCAGCCAATATAGCGGGAGCTCCTACGAGCAGTACTTC
. | TRBJ1-1 | many | TRBV5-6 | CASSPNRGNTEAFF | TGTGCCAGCAGCCCTAATAGAGGGAACACTGAAGCTTTCTTT
TRBD2 | TRBJ2-2 | many | TRBV6-5 | CASSYSSLAGERIGELFF | TGTGCCAGCAGTTACTCGTCGCTAGCGGGAGAACGTATCGGGGAGCTGTTTTTT
TRBD1 | TRBJ2-7 | many | TRBV12-3/TRBV12-4 | CASSSTGGGYEQYF | TGTGCCAGCAGCTCGACAGGGGGCGGGTACGAGCAGTACTTC
. | TRBJ1-5 | . | TRBV6-2/TRBV6-3 | CASSYSPGVDNQPQHF | TGTGCCAGCAGTTACTCCCCAGGGGTCGACAATCAGCCCCAGCATTTT
TRBD2 | TRBJ2-3 | many | TRBV10-3 | CAISESTSGGTDTQYF | TGTGCCATCAGTGAGTCGACTAGCGGGGGCACAGATACGCAGTATTTT
. | TRBJ1-1 | many | TRBV5-1 | CASSWEAHTFTEAFF | TGCGCCAGCAGCTGGGAGGCACACACCTTCACTGAAGCTTTCTTT
TRBD2 | TRBJ2-2 | many | TRBV24-1 | CATSGRTVSGGAFAGELFF | TGTGCCACCAGTGGACGGACGGTGTCGGGAGGTGCCTTCGCCGGGGAGCTGTTTTTT
. | TRBJ2-7 | many | TRBV3-1 | CASSLSNPYEQYF | TGTGCCAGCTCGCTCAGCAACCCCTACGAGCAGTACTTC
. | TRBJ1-5 | many | TRBV5-5 | CASSLAGGGSHQPQHF | TGTGCCAGCAGCTTGGCCGGCGGAGGGTCCCATCAGCCCCAGCATTTT
. | TRBJ1-2 | many | TRBV9 | CASSISGEGNGYTF | TGTGCCAGCAGCATCTCGGGGGAAGGAAATGGCTACACCTTC
. | TRBJ1-5 | many | TRBV7-2 | CASSYRVSSNQPQHF | TGTGCCAGCAGCTACAGGGTTTCTAGCAATCAGCCCCAGCATTTT
. | TRBJ2-2 | . | TRBV5-1 | CASSSLEAGELFF | TGCGCCAGCAGCTCCCTGGAGGCCGGGGAGCTGTTTTTT
. | TRBJ2-1 | many | TRBV7-2 | CASSLVPRTGTYNEQFF | TGTGCCAGCAGCTTAGTTCCCCGAACAGGGACCTACAATGAGCAGTTCTTC
. | TRBJ1-4 | many | TRBV28 | CASSSAVEGEKLFF | TGTGCCAGCAGTTCTGCGGTGGAAGGTGAAAAACTGTTTTTT
. | TRBJ1-1 | many | TRBV12-3/TRBV12-4 | CASSLVNAGEAFF | TGTGCCAGCAGTTTAGTGAATGCAGGTGAAGCTTTCTTT
. | TRBJ1-1 | many | TRBV30 | CAWSAAARTEAFF | TGTGCCTGGAGTGCGGCGGCAAGAACTGAAGCTTTCTTT
. | TRBJ2-5 | many | TRBV5-5 | CASTHGRGLPETQYF | TGTGCCAGCACCCATGGCCGGGGGTTGCCGGAGACCCAGTACTTC
TRBD1 | TRBJ1-4 | many | TRBV4-2 | CASSQDSGTGVEKLFF | TGTGCCAGCAGCCAAGATTCCGGGACAGGGGTTGAAAAACTGTTTTTT